This T cell receptor (beta chain) was captured by sequencing in a study of radiation and T cells in renal cell carcinoma. Regarding time point: blood 4 weeks post-SBRT, at nephrectomy. Treatment here: 15 Gy SBRT to primary tumor, nephrectomy 4 weeks later. The patient's renal cell carcinoma had clear cell pathology. Findings of the study overall: Baseline intratumoral clonotype presence is unknown without pretreatment biopsies. In blood, top tumor clones expanded by 2 weeks, shrinking by 4.

Trimming cost V 4 bases and J 10 bases; bases outside gene matches: 8. Germline-derived CDR1 and CDR2 are SGDLS and YYNGEE. The CDR3 length is 14 residues. This clone appeared a few times. Its antigen is not identified. Data came from immunoSEQ multiplex PCR; TCRdb stores just in-frame clones and leaves some out. Counted here are 97,000 or so clones, around 80% occurring once; the ten biggest clones make up about 7.2%. This chain links TRBV9 with TRBJ1-4, with TRBD1 matching over 9 bases. The receptor comes from a man between 60 and 70 years old with renal cell carcinoma. The material was blood, obtained from a patient whose treatment included radiotherapy and nephrectomy. CDR3 sequence reads: CASSPTGGDGKLFF. CDR3 bases: TGTGCCAGCAGCCCGACAGGGGGGGACGGAAAACTGTTTTTT.